This T cell receptor (beta chain) was found in a study of vaccination and CD4 T cells after COVID-19. The overall study: Stimulation used overlapping spike peptides from SARS-CoV-2, HCoV-NL63, HCoV-OC43 and HCoV-229E.

General study points: It was observed that, in convalescent patients, a median around 85% of reactive clones arose only post-vaccination.

The sample's time point: late sampling 161 to 241 days after vaccination in a few convalescent patients. Treatment of the sample: approximately 9-day PBMC culture with coronavirus spike peptide pools or control peptides (ViraFEST assay). Concerning this clonotype: Its specificity is not known.

The CDR3 loop spans 14 amino acids. Trimming shortened V by 3 bases and J by 1 base, and 13 bases separated the two germline ends. Germline V CDR1 and CDR2: DFQATT, SNEGSKA (reference sequence). The Oncomine TCR Beta short-read assay was applied to DNA of cultured CD4+ T cells. Via MiXCR, TCRdb re-called the PCR reads, giving one row per CDR3 protein. The profile shows tens of thousands of distinct CDR3 sequences, roughly 46% of them singletons. The rearrangement uses TRBV20-1 and TRBJ2-7; TRBD2 might be the D (6 bases). Sequenced here: CD4+ T cells from blood, cultured in vitro, sampled about 7 months after SARS-CoV-2 vaccination. The clonotype was recovered from a human donor who had recovered from COVID-19. CDR3 amino acids: CSASVGGGSYEQYF. The DNA of the CDR3 is TGCAGTGCTAGTGTCGGGGGTGGGTCCTACGAGCAGTACTTC.